Listed below are T cell receptor beta chains from one sample, sequenced in a study of vaccination effects on CD4 cells after COVID-19. Assay: immunoSEQ multiplex PCR; the TCRdb copy retains only in-frame clones and omits some. The sample lists approximately 78,000 clones; over 70% were seen once. No cognate antigen is known for these TCRs. Specimen: CD4+ T cells from PBMCs cultured with HCoV-229E spike peptides, collected after COVID-19 vaccination. The receptors were gathered from a human donor who received a COVID-19 vaccine. CDR3s include the opening cysteine and the closing phenylalanine or tryptophan. Fields, in order: CDR3 DNA, CDR3 protein, clone size, D gene, V gene, J gene. The D gene is left open where the match is weak. Size is omitted from some rows. Given values are once, few, many or a class for expanded clones.

cdr3_nt: TGTGCCAGCAGTACACAGGGGGCGACTGAAGCTTTCTTT
cdr3_aa: CASSTQGATEAFF
clone_size: .
d_call: TRBD1
v_call: TRBV2
j_call: TRBJ1-1

cdr3_nt: TGTGCCAGCAAACGGTGGACAGTTGACAACTATGGCTACACCTTC
cdr3_aa: CASKRWTVDNYGYTF
clone_size: .
d_call: .
v_call: TRBV27
j_call: TRBJ1-2

cdr3_nt: TGTGCCAGCACCACCAACCCCGTTCCGAACTATGGCTACACCTTC
cdr3_aa: CASTTNPVPNYGYTF
clone_size: .
d_call: .
v_call: TRBV6-5
j_call: TRBJ1-2

cdr3_nt: TGTGCCAGCAGTGATTGGTCCGTACCGTCTGGGGCCAACGTCCTGACTTTC
cdr3_aa: CASSDWSVPSGANVLTF
clone_size: .
d_call: .
v_call: TRBV2
j_call: TRBJ2-6

cdr3_nt: TGTGCCAGCACCCGTTCGGGGACCCCTAACGGCTACACCTTC
cdr3_aa: CASTRSGTPNGYTF
clone_size: .
d_call: .
v_call: TRBV6-5
j_call: TRBJ1-2

cdr3_nt: TGTGCCAGCAGTGAATTTGGGGGAGGTGGCACAGATACGCAGTATTTT
cdr3_aa: CASSEFGGGGTDTQYF
clone_size: once
d_call: .
v_call: TRBV6-4
j_call: TRBJ2-3

cdr3_nt: TGTGCCAGCAGCCCCGTGGGGACAGGGTCACTCCAAGAGACCCAGTACTTC
cdr3_aa: CASSPVGTGSLQETQYF
clone_size: .
d_call: TRBD1
v_call: TRBV5-4
j_call: TRBJ2-5

cdr3_nt: TGTGCCAGCAGTAATACCGTACTGGATCAGCCCCAGCATTTT
cdr3_aa: CASSNTVLDQPQHF
clone_size: once
d_call: .
v_call: TRBV2
j_call: TRBJ1-5

cdr3_nt: TGCGCCAGCAGCTTTGTTCCCCCTGGGGCCAACGTCCTGACTTTC
cdr3_aa: CASSFVPPGANVLTF
clone_size: .
d_call: .
v_call: TRBV5-1
j_call: TRBJ2-6

cdr3_nt: TGTGCCAGCAGCTTAGGGGGGTTCACAGATACGCAGTATTTT
cdr3_aa: CASSLGGFTDTQYF
clone_size: .
d_call: .
v_call: TRBV5-5
j_call: TRBJ2-3

cdr3_nt: TGTGCCAGCAGCCCCTCCCCGCCGTTCTATGGCTACACCTTC
cdr3_aa: CASSPSPPFYGYTF
clone_size: .
d_call: .
v_call: TRBV28
j_call: TRBJ1-2

cdr3_nt: TGTGCCAGCAGCTTTATGACAGGTAATAGCAATCAGCCCCAGCATTTT
cdr3_aa: CASSFMTGNSNQPQHF
clone_size: .
d_call: .
v_call: TRBV5-6
j_call: TRBJ1-5

cdr3_nt: TGCAGCGTCCGAGACAGTATAACACCTGGTTGGCATGGCTACACCTTC
cdr3_aa: CSVRDSITPGWHGYTF
clone_size: .
d_call: .
v_call: TRBV29-1
j_call: TRBJ1-2

cdr3_nt: TGCAGGGTTGGGGACAGGGTTGACTATAGCTACACCTTC
cdr3_aa: CRVGDRVDYSYTF
clone_size: .
d_call: TRBD1
v_call: TRBV29-1
j_call: TRBJ1-2

cdr3_nt: TGTGCCAGCAGTGATTCGGGACAGGGAGCCACTGAAGCTTTCTTT
cdr3_aa: CASSDSGQGATEAFF
clone_size: .
d_call: TRBD1
v_call: TRBV6-4
j_call: TRBJ1-1

cdr3_nt: TGTGCCAGCAGCGCCGTCGGAACAGGAGACATGAACACTGAAGCTTTCTTT
cdr3_aa: CASSAVGTGDMNTEAFF
clone_size: .
d_call: .
v_call: TRBV9
j_call: TRBJ1-1

cdr3_nt: TGTGCCAGCAGCGTAGAGTTAAGGAACACTGAAGCTTTCTTT
cdr3_aa: CASSVELRNTEAFF
clone_size: .
d_call: .
v_call: TRBV9
j_call: TRBJ1-1

cdr3_nt: TGTGCCAGTAGTGTAGGGACAGCAGGGGCAGGGGGCACTGAAGCTTTCTTT
cdr3_aa: CASSVGTAGAGGTEAFF
clone_size: .
d_call: TRBD1
v_call: TRBV19
j_call: TRBJ1-1

cdr3_nt: TGTGCCAGCAGTTTACAGGCGGCCCCAAGGGAGCTGTTTTTT
cdr3_aa: CASSLQAAPRELFF
clone_size: .
d_call: .
v_call: TRBV27
j_call: TRBJ2-2

cdr3_nt: TGTGCCTGGAGTGCCCCGACAGGGGGCAACTATGGCTACACCTTC
cdr3_aa: CAWSAPTGGNYGYTF
clone_size: .
d_call: TRBD1
v_call: TRBV30
j_call: TRBJ1-2

cdr3_nt: TGCGCCAGCAGCTTGGTCTCGGGGGGCACTGAAGCTTTCTTT
cdr3_aa: CASSLVSGGTEAFF
clone_size: .
d_call: .
v_call: TRBV5-1
j_call: TRBJ1-1

cdr3_nt: TGCAGCGCTGAGGGACAGGGGGCGAATGAGCAGTTCTTC
cdr3_aa: CSAEGQGANEQFF
clone_size: .
d_call: TRBD1
v_call: TRBV29-1
j_call: TRBJ2-1

cdr3_nt: TGTGCCAGCAGCCCCGGGGGGAGCAATCAGCCCCAGCATTTT
cdr3_aa: CASSPGGSNQPQHF
clone_size: once
d_call: .
v_call: TRBV7-2
j_call: TRBJ1-5

cdr3_nt: TGCGCCAGCGCCTCTGCCGGGACTAGCGGAAACAATGAGCAGTTCTTC
cdr3_aa: CASASAGTSGNNEQFF
clone_size: few
d_call: TRBD2
v_call: TRBV10-1
j_call: TRBJ2-1

cdr3_nt: TGTGCCAGTAGTATATATGGAGGGACGAAGGAAAAACTGTTTTTT
cdr3_aa: CASSIYGGTKEKLFF
clone_size: .
d_call: .
v_call: TRBV19
j_call: TRBJ1-4

cdr3_nt: TGTGCCAGCAGCTTCGGACTGCGCTCTGGGGCCAACGTCCTGACTTTC
cdr3_aa: CASSFGLRSGANVLTF
clone_size: .
d_call: .
v_call: TRBV5-4
j_call: TRBJ2-6

cdr3_nt: TGTGCCAGCAGTTACGAAGGTGGCAGCTCTGGAAACACCATATATTTT
cdr3_aa: CASSYEGGSSGNTIYF
clone_size: .
d_call: .
v_call: TRBV6-6
j_call: TRBJ1-3

cdr3_nt: TGCGCCAGCAGTGAGCCGGCGGGACGGGGACTAGAGACCCAGTACTTC
cdr3_aa: CASSEPAGRGLETQYF
clone_size: .
d_call: .
v_call: TRBV10-2
j_call: TRBJ2-5

cdr3_nt: TGTGCCAGCAGATCCGGGGGCGGGGAAAATGAAAAACTGTTTTTT
cdr3_aa: CASRSGGGENEKLFF
clone_size: .
d_call: .
v_call: TRBV7-2
j_call: TRBJ1-4

cdr3_nt: TGTGCCAGCAGTCGAGGGACAGGGCCTAATCAGCCCCAGCATTTT
cdr3_aa: CASSRGTGPNQPQHF
clone_size: .
d_call: TRBD1
v_call: TRBV6-6
j_call: TRBJ1-5

cdr3_nt: TGCGCCAGCAGCCAGGCCCAGGGGTCGGTAGGTGAAAAACTGTTTTTT
cdr3_aa: CASSQAQGSVGEKLFF
clone_size: .
d_call: .
v_call: TRBV4-3
j_call: TRBJ1-4

cdr3_nt: TGTGCCAGCAGCTTATCAGGCGGAGTAAACACTGAAGCTTTCTTT
cdr3_aa: CASSLSGGVNTEAFF
clone_size: .
d_call: .
v_call: TRBV7-2
j_call: TRBJ1-1

cdr3_nt: TGTGCCACCAGCAGAGAACGCTTTCAGGGTTCGAGGTACAATGAGCAGTTCTTC
cdr3_aa: CATSRERFQGSRYNEQFF
clone_size: .
d_call: .
v_call: TRBV15
j_call: TRBJ2-1

cdr3_nt: TGTGCCAGCAGTGTCACAGGGCTGAACACCGGGGAGCTGTTTTTT
cdr3_aa: CASSVTGLNTGELFF
clone_size: few
d_call: .
v_call: TRBV2
j_call: TRBJ2-2

cdr3_nt: TGTGCCAGCAGTGAAGGGCCCTTTGACGGCTATGGCTACACCTTC
cdr3_aa: CASSEGPFDGYGYTF
clone_size: few
d_call: .
v_call: TRBV6-1
j_call: TRBJ1-2

cdr3_nt: TGTGCCAGCAGTGAAGGCTGGGGGAGGGACTATGGCTACACCTTC
cdr3_aa: CASSEGWGRDYGYTF
clone_size: few
d_call: .
v_call: TRBV2
j_call: TRBJ1-2

cdr3_nt: TGTGCCAGCTCACCACCGGCTACAGATACGCAGTATTTT
cdr3_aa: CASSPPATDTQYF
clone_size: .
d_call: .
v_call: TRBV18
j_call: TRBJ2-3

cdr3_nt: TGTGCCAGCAGCTTAGTGGGGGACTTTGGGGAGACCCAGTACTTC
cdr3_aa: CASSLVGDFGETQYF
clone_size: .
d_call: .
v_call: TRBV11-2
j_call: TRBJ2-5

cdr3_nt: TGTGCCAGCAGCTTCCGGTCCGGTACCTATGGCTACACCTTC
cdr3_aa: CASSFRSGTYGYTF
clone_size: few
d_call: .
v_call: TRBV5-6
j_call: TRBJ1-2

cdr3_nt: TGTGCCAGCAGCCGGGGCTTTGGGGCCAACGTCCTGACTTTC
cdr3_aa: CASSRGFGANVLTF
clone_size: .
d_call: .
v_call: TRBV6-5
j_call: TRBJ2-6

cdr3_nt: TGCGCCAGCAGCTTGGCCTTTCTTTCAGGGGGCGGCGCCGCAGATACGCAGTATTTT
cdr3_aa: CASSLAFLSGGGAADTQYF
clone_size: .
d_call: TRBD1
v_call: TRBV5-1
j_call: TRBJ2-3

cdr3_nt: TGTGCCAGCAGCATGGACAGGGTTAGCAATCAGCCCCAGCATTTT
cdr3_aa: CASSMDRVSNQPQHF
clone_size: once
d_call: TRBD1
v_call: TRBV6-5
j_call: TRBJ1-5

cdr3_nt: TGTGCCAGCAGCGGGGCTGCCTCTGGAAACACCATATATTTT
cdr3_aa: CASSGAASGNTIYF
clone_size: .
d_call: .
v_call: TRBV9
j_call: TRBJ1-3

cdr3_nt: TGTGCCAGCTCACCATGGACAGGGACGCTAGCCAAAAACATTCAGTACTTC
cdr3_aa: CASSPWTGTLAKNIQYF
clone_size: once
d_call: TRBD1
v_call: TRBV18
j_call: TRBJ2-4

cdr3_nt: TGTGCCAGCAGTTTAACATCAGGGGCTCGCGGCTACACCTTC
cdr3_aa: CASSLTSGARGYTF
clone_size: .
d_call: .
v_call: TRBV6-5
j_call: TRBJ1-2

cdr3_nt: TGTGCCACCAGTGATCCCGGACCGGGCAATGAGCAGTTCTTC
cdr3_aa: CATSDPGPGNEQFF
clone_size: .
d_call: .
v_call: TRBV24-1
j_call: TRBJ2-1

cdr3_nt: TGTGCCAGCAGCCCGAGAAGGACGACAGATACGCAGTATTTT
cdr3_aa: CASSPRRTTDTQYF
clone_size: .
d_call: .
v_call: TRBV7-2
j_call: TRBJ2-3

cdr3_nt: TGTGCCAGCAGTTCAAGGGGGGACACTGAAGCTTTCTTT
cdr3_aa: CASSSRGDTEAFF
clone_size: .
d_call: .
v_call: TRBV6-4
j_call: TRBJ1-1

cdr3_nt: TGCGCCAGCAGCCAATTACAGGGTAAACCGAGCACCGGGGAGCTGTTTTTT
cdr3_aa: CASSQLQGKPSTGELFF
clone_size: few
d_call: .
v_call: TRBV5-1
j_call: TRBJ2-2

cdr3_nt: TGTGCCACCAGTGATCCCGGGACAGGGATGGAGACCCAGTACTTC
cdr3_aa: CATSDPGTGMETQYF
clone_size: once
d_call: TRBD1
v_call: TRBV24-1
j_call: TRBJ2-5

cdr3_nt: TGCGCCAGCAGCTTGGAAGGGATGAACACCGGGGAGCTGTTTTTT
cdr3_aa: CASSLEGMNTGELFF
clone_size: .
d_call: .
v_call: TRBV5-1
j_call: TRBJ2-2